This T cell receptor (beta chain) is drawn from a study of blood T cell repertoires in COVID-19. Overall study: There were acute and convalescent COVID-19 samples, and they came from the United States, Italy and Spain.

Authors' analysis steps: Using reference gene primer amplification, nucleated cell counts were estimated. The protocol was immunoSEQ multiplex PCR, while the TCRdb copy is restricted to in-frame clones and leaves out a portion. D and trimming were read from the DNA, whereas the V and J calls and clone size are those reported in that table. The data hold 100,000 or so clones, with 80% to 90% observed a single time. There are 14 residues in the CDR3. Germline loops: CDR1 SGHRS, CDR2 YFSETQ. V was clipped by 0 bases and J by 6 bases, with 10 bases between them. The genes are TRBV5-1 and TRBJ1-5, with D maybe TRBD1 (5 bases). The sequence came from a woman aged 25 to 45 with acute or convalescent COVID-19. The sequenced material came from peripheral blood. CDR3 region: CASSLGGEGQPQHF. The CDR3 DNA follows: TGCGCCAGCAGCTTGGGAGGGGAGGGTCAGCCCCAGCATTTT.